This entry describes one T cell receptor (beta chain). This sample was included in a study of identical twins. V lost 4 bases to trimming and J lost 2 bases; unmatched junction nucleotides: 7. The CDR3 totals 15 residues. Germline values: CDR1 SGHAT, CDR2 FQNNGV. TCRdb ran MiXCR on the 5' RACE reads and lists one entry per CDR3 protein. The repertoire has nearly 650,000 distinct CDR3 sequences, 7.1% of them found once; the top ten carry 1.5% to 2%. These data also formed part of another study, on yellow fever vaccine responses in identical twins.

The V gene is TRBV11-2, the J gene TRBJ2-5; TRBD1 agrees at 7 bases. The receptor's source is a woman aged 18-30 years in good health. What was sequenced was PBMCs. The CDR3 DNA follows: TGTGCCAGCAGCTCCGAAGGACAGGTACAAGAGACCCAGTACTTC. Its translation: CASSSEGQVQETQYF.